This T cell receptor beta chain derives from a study of long-term antiretroviral therapy in people with HIV. General study points: Blood obtained between about 2004 and 2017 may reflect older ART regimens. All time points showed a repertoire dominated by clones expanded before ART.

It was version v3.0 of the immunoSEQ assay that was run at survey level. Method: immunoSEQ multiplex PCR; TCRdb's copy keeps in-frame clones and lacks some. Of approximately 17,000 clones in the sample, roughly nine tenths were seen once. As regards this clone: No antigen is known for it.

CDR1 and CDR2 (germline): MNHNS, SASEGT. Trimming stripped 2 bases from V and 7 bases from J, with 27 bases between. CDR3 length equals 18 residues. The chain links TRBV6-1 to TRBJ2-7, with TRBD2 as a possible D gene (6 bases). The sample was unsorted PBMCs, taken 0.6 years after starting antiretroviral therapy. This sequence was found in a woman in her thirties or forties with HIV. This CDR3 is CASSELGGVAGRRSEQYF. The CDR3 nucleotides read TGTGCCAGCAGTGAACTCGGGGGTGTGGCCGGCCGGAGAAGTGAGCAGTACTTC.